This T cell receptor beta chain was profiled in a study of T-cell memory formation after mild COVID-19. Details on this clonotype: The antigen is undetermined.

After removal of 1 base from V and 6 bases from J, the junction contained 6 bases not matched to a gene. The CDR3 is 15 residues long. Looked up from germline, CDR1 is LGHNA and CDR2 is YNFKEQ. 5'RACE primed at constant segments yielded TCR alpha and TCR beta cDNA libraries bearing sample barcodes and UMIs. TCRdb reanalysed the 5' RACE reads using MiXCR and keeps one entry per CDR3 protein. The sample has 400,000 or so distinct CDR3 sequences; about 19% are singletons. Regarding the study as a whole: CD4/CD8 balance held among clones contracting day 15 to 85, and later expanders leaned CD4+. There was no confirmation that second-wave clones peaking on day 37 were SARS-CoV-2 specific.

The V call is TRBV4-2, the J call TRBJ2-3; 8 bases match TRBD2. The material sequenced was PBMCs or a T cell subset sorted from them (not recorded which). The clonotype was recovered from an adult woman who had mild COVID-19 (a few samples of this study predate the infection). Cell type and time point are not known. The CDR3 is CASSQVAGSWDTQYF. In nucleotides, the CDR3 is TGTGCCAGCAGCCAAGTAGCGGGGTCCTGGGATACGCAGTATTTT.